This entry describes one T cell receptor (beta chain). This CDR3 is 15 amino acids long. V was pared by 6 bases and J by 8 bases, with 19 bases between. Germline V gene lookup returns CDR1 SNHLY and CDR2 FYNNEI. This table comes from immunoSEQ multiplex PCR, and its TCRdb copy is limited to in-frame clones, with some not included. Counted here are about 100,000 clones, more than 75% occurring once; the ten biggest clones make up 3% to 4%. This entry is derived from a study of T cell responses to AZD1222 COVID-19 vaccine. This sequence joins TRBV2 and TRBJ1-4; D gene uncertain. The receptor was isolated from an adult in good health. The sequencing here drew on peripheral blood, taken on day 0 of AZD1222 vaccination. CDR3 amino acids: CASSLMGISYEKLFF. CDR3 DNA sequence: TGTGCCAGCAGCCTCATGGGGATAAGTTACGAAAAACTGTTTTTT.